This T cell receptor beta chain originates from a study of T-cell reconstitution after alpha-beta-depleted transplantation in children. Trimming cost V 2 bases and J 5 bases; bases outside gene matches: 18. The CDR3 is made up of 20 amino acids. This clonotype has a count of ten or more. Preparation of the TCRbeta library was carried out with unique molecular identifiers. TCRdb re-derived calls from the PCR reads in MiXCR, one entry per CDR3 protein. The table lists about 120,000 distinct CDR3 sequences, 23% of them singletons. This TCR came from a male patient aged 2-15 years who had a stem cell transplant for chronic granulomatous disease, so the T cells may come from the graft donor. The material was PBMCs, mostly from graft donor cells, obtained 180 days after TCRalphabeta/CD19-depleted stem cell transplant. The rearrangement uses TRBV12-3 or TRBV12-4 and TRBJ2-2, with TRBD1 identical over 9 bases. Here the CDR3 DNA reads TGTGCCAGCAGTTTATGGGTAGACAGGGGGGGCTCTTATGCGACCGGGGAGCTGTTTTTT. This translates into CASSLWVDRGGSYATGELFF.